These T cell receptor beta chains were read from a single sample in a study of T cells in Graves' hyperthyroidism and ophthalmopathy. TCRdb fed the multiplex PCR reads into MiXCR, producing one record per CDR3 protein. This table has 800,000 or so distinct CDR3 sequences, around 39% appearing once. The sample consisted of blood. These receptors all stem from a man between 18 and 29 years old with Graves' hyperthyroidism. Each CDR3 is given with its conserved first and last residue. Only some rows state a clone size, as once, few, many or a class for expanded clones.

few	TRBV20-1	TRBJ1-4	CSAVPGNNEKLFF
many	TRBV2	TRBJ1-4	CASSQDRAGEKLFF
many	TRBV5-6	TRBJ1-1	CASSLGQTRTEAFF
few	TRBV11-2	TRBJ2-7	CASSLRDNIYEQYF
-	TRBV5-4	TRBJ1-6	CASSLVGGLRNSPLHF
-	TRBV12-3/TRBV12-4	TRBJ1-2	CASRDAGGMGYTF
-	TRBV6-5	TRBJ1-6	CASSGKILHF
-	TRBV12-3/TRBV12-4	TRBJ2-5	CASSWAIQETQYF
-	TRBV19	TRBJ1-5	CASSTNPYNQGHGNQPQHF
many	TRBV7-8	TRBJ2-5	CASSRLLQETQYF
few	TRBV6-5	TRBJ2-5	CASSVSSDSRETQYF
-	TRBV10-3	TRBJ2-7	CASRLAEEGEQYF
many	TRBV11-3	TRBJ1-6	CASSLGGTGSSPLHF
once	TRBV7-6	TRBJ2-3	CASSSTSGGTGTQYF
few	TRBV19	TRBJ2-7	CASSIADTSYEQYF
-	TRBV24-1	TRBJ2-5	CATSDFGIDLTNLRGGDRTQYF
-	TRBV5-4	TRBJ2-7	CASSYSGQGSYEQYF
-	TRBV2	TRBJ1-2	CATRVEGSYGYTF
many	TRBV2	TRBJ2-5	CASSEIGVTQYF
many	TRBV19	TRBJ1-2	CASSRQDTSGYTF
many	TRBV2	TRBJ1-1	CASSEAGITEAFF
-	TRBV20-1	TRBJ2-7	CSAWLGNYEQYF
-	TRBV9	TRBJ2-2	CASSVAAGGLTGELFF
many	TRBV24-1	TRBJ1-1	CATILGHLNTEAFF
-	TRBV6-1	TRBJ1-2	CASSGGGTLPDGYTF
-	TRBV10-3	TRBJ2-2	CASSQVEHPNTGELFF
-	TRBV12-3/TRBV12-4	TRBJ2-2	CASIAAGLAGELFF
-	TRBV7-9	TRBJ1-2	CASSLGGQGSGYTF
many	TRBV7-8	TRBJ1-5	CASSRGRDIGQPQHF
few	TRBV20-1	TRBJ2-7	CSARERKRDSLPYEQYF
-	TRBV6-5	TRBJ2-6	CASRRDFQSGANVLTF
few	TRBV6-5	TRBJ1-5	CASSYGTPESQPQHF
many	TRBV15	TRBJ1-6	CATSRDLWVYNSPLHF
many	TRBV2	TRBJ2-7	CARGLAGNEQYF
many	TRBV20-1	TRBJ2-7	CSARDIDRSYEQYF
-	TRBV12-3/TRBV12-4	TRBJ2-7	CASSLGVAGTYEQYF